The source of this TCR beta chain is a study of identical twins. Each CDR3 protein gets one entry after TCRdb re-called the 5' RACE reads with MiXCR. The sample consists of hundreds of thousands of distinct CDR3 sequences, around a sixth of them appearing once. CDR3 length equals 16 residues. V was pared by 6 bases and J by 3 bases, with 13 bases of the junction left unmatched. Germline V gives CDR1 ENHRY, CDR2 SYGVKD. These data are also associated with another study on T cells expressing NK-cell markers. That study reports: Out of eight donors sequenced, seven tested HCMV-seropositive and the remaining one seronegative.

The sequence derives from a young woman in good health. The chain couples TRBV10-3 to TRBJ2-5, with 7 bases aligning to TRBD2. Sample: PBMCs. The CDR3: CAIRPGREGTEETQYF. The CDR3 coding sequence is TGTGCCATCAGGCCGGGCAGGGAGGGGACTGAAGAGACCCAGTACTTC.